The clone carrying this T cell receptor (beta chain) showed up just a few times. This sample stems from a study of low-dose radiotherapy and immunotherapy resistance in tumors. For the study at large: On cycle 1 day 1, patients started four cycles of oral aspirin 300 mg daily.

The CDR3 covers 16 residues. Germline trimming cut 7 bases from V and 7 bases from J; bases unmatched to any gene: 11. The V gene's germline CDR1 is SGHTA and CDR2 FQGNSA. Both TCRalpha and TCRbeta chains were reverse transcribed with V-gene-specific primers. The TCRs were subjected to amplification over approximately 18 PCR cycles employing a constant-region primer in conjunction with a V-primer adapter. The mRNA that was isolated underwent amplification by in vitro transcription. Each CDR3 protein gets one entry after TCRdb re-called the reads with MiXCR. The sample holds about 9,800 distinct CDR3 sequences, roughly 75% seen once. Ipilimumab, nivolumab, aspirin, low-dose cyclophosphamide and low-dose radiotherapy were administered to donors.

The gene calls are TRBV7-2 and TRBJ2-1; 12 bases are a match to TRBD2. The sequence was collected from a human donor with advanced metastatic prostate, ovarian, gallbladder or colorectal cancer (not recorded which). This table probably holds off-target reads from a library built for another chain. Written as DNA, the CDR3 is TGTGCCAGCACCCGAAGGACTAGCGGGATCGGGAATGAGCAGTTCTTC. Translation gives CASTRRTSGIGNEQFF.